This record looks at one T cell receptor (beta chain) sequence and its context. Its antigen is unknown. The same CDR3 arises from other DNA sequences in this sample as well. Assay: immunoSEQ multiplex PCR; the TCRdb copy retains only in-frame clones and omits some. The sample includes 2.3 million or so clones, roughly 93% seen only once; the top ten take about 0.37%. The J segment lost 2 bases and the V segment lost 3 bases, leaving 2 bases of the junction unmatched. Germline CDR1 reads GTSNPN; CDR2 reads SVGIG (reference sequence). The CDR3 has 13 amino acids. These data belong to a study of shared clonotypes between healthy human individuals. Whole-study findings and limits: Among donors, clonotype sharing was expected to be affected by sequencing depth.

Healthy and HIV-negative, the adult donors had no recent acute infections or vaccinations. Adults of Caucasian background living in Nashville, Tennessee made up all donors. The rearrangement links TRBV30 to TRBJ2-7, with 9 bases identical to TRBD2. Source material: naive CD4+ T cells from PBMCs. This sample's subset: CD45RA+ positively selected. This sequence was found in a man between 18 and 35 years old in good health. Some clones in this sample may be carry-over from other donors' samples. The CDR3 bases are TGTGCCTGGAGGGTAGCGGGAGCCTACGAGCAGTACTTC. Translated: CAWRVAGAYEQYF. The full variable domain, in which reference TRBV30 and TRBJ2-7 provide the parts outside the CDR3, is SQTIHQWPATLVQPVGSPLSLECTVEGTSNPNLYWYRQAAGRGLQLLFYSVGIGQISSEVPQNLSASRPQDRQFILSSKKLLLSDSGFYLCAWRVAGAYEQYFGPGTRLTVT.